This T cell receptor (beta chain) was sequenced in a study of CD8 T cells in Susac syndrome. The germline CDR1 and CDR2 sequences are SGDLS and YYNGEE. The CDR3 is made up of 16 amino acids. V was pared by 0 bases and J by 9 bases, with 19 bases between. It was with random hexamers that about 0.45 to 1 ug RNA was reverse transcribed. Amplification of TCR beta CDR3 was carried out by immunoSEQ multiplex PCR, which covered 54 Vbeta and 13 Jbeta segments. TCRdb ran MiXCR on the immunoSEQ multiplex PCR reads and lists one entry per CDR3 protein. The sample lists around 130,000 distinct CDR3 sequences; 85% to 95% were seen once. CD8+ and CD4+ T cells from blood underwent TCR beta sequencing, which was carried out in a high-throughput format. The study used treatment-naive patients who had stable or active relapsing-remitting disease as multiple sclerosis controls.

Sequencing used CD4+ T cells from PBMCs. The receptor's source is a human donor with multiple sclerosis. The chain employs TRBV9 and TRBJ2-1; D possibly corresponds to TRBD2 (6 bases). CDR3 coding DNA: TGTGCCAGCAGCGTAGGGCTGTGGGGGGATATGAGTGAGCAGTTCTTC. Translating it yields CASSVGLWGDMSEQFF.